The rows below give T cell receptor beta chains drawn from one sample of a study of T cell changes during pregnancy in multiple sclerosis. Measured with immunoSEQ multiplex PCR; TCRdb has only the in-frame clones, and not every one. The sample shows some 100,000 clones, around 93% of them seen only once. Sequencing was performed on peripheral blood, taken before pregnancy. Every receptor here comes from a female donor with multiple sclerosis, enrolled in a pregnancy study. CDR3s include the opening cysteine and the closing phenylalanine or tryptophan. Fields, in order: D gene, J gene, clone size, V gene, CDR3 DNA, CDR3 protein. The D gene is left open where the match is weak. Not every row has a clone size; where given, it reads once, few, many or a size class.

TRBD2 TRBJ2-1 NA TRBV7-6 TGTGCCAGCAGCTTAGAGGCGGGAGGGCTTGAGCAGTTCTTC CASSLEAGGLEQFF
NA TRBJ1-2 NA TRBV11-2 TGTGCCAGCAGCTTAGTACAGGGATCTGGCTACACCTTC CASSLVQGSGYTF
NA TRBJ1-5 NA TRBV19 TGTGCCAGTAGTGAGACGAGGACAGAGTATAGCAATCAGCCCCAGCATTTT CASSETRTEYSNQPQHF
NA TRBJ2-7 NA TRBV29-1 TGCAGCGTTGGCCCAGATATATACGAGCAGTACTTC CSVGPDIYEQYF
NA TRBJ1-1 NA TRBV19 TGTGCCAGTAGTATTTTCTTGTTGGGGCCTGAAGCTTTCTTT CASSIFLLGPEAFF
NA TRBJ2-1 NA TRBV5-1 TGCGCCAGCAGCTCGATACAGCAAAATGAGCAGTTCTTC CASSSIQQNEQFF
NA TRBJ2-1 NA TRBV7-9 TGTGCCAGCAGCTTAGTGGCGGGGAATGAGCAGTTCTTC CASSLVAGNEQFF
TRBD2 TRBJ2-1 once TRBV19 TGTGCCAGTAAGGGGGTTTATAGCGGGAGGGCCTACAATGAGCAGTTCTTC CASKGVYSGRAYNEQFF
TRBD1 TRBJ1-4 NA TRBV30 TGTGCCTGGAACCCCTCAAAGGGGGCCGGAACTAATGAAAAACTGTTTTTT CAWNPSKGAGTNEKLFF
NA TRBJ1-1 NA TRBV6-5 TGTGCCAGCAGTTACAGGGGGAGGAACACTGAAGCTTTCTTT CASSYRGRNTEAFF